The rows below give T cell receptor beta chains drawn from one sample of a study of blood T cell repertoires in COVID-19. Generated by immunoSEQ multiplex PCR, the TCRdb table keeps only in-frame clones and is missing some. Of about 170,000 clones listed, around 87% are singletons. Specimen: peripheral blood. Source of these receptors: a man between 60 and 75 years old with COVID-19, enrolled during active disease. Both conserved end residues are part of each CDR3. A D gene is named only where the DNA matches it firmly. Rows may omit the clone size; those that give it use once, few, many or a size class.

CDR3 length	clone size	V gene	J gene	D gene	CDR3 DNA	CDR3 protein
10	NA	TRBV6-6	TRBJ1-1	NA	TGTGCCAGCAGGCTACAGGAAGCTTTCTTT	CASRLQEAFF
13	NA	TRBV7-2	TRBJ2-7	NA	TGTGCCAGCAGCTCGGGACTCCCCTACGAGCAGTACTTC	CASSSGLPYEQYF
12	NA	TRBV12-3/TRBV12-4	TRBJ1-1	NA	TGTGCCAGCAGGCTAGCCAACACTGAAGCTTTCTTT	CASRLANTEAFF
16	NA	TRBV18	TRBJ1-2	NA	TGTGCCAGCTCACCCGCCCAAAAAACAGGGAGTAATGGCTACACCTTC	CASSPAQKTGSNGYTF
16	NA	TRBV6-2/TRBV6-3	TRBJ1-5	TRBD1	TGTGCCAGCAGCACCGTTGACAGGGGGCTAAATCAGCCCCAGCATTTT	CASSTVDRGLNQPQHF
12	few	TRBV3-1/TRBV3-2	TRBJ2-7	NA	TGTGCCAGCAGCCAAGGGCAGGGCGAGCAGTACTTC	CASSQGQGEQYF
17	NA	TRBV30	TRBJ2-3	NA	TGTGCCCTCGCACCAGGTAATAGCGGACCTAGCACAGATACGCAGTATTTT	CALAPGNSGPSTDTQYF
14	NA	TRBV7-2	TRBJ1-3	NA	TGTGCCAGCAGCTCAATCGGCTCTGGAAACACCATATATTTT	CASSSIGSGNTIYF
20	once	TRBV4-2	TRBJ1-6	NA	TGTGCCAGCAGCCAAAGCACGGACAGAGAGGGAAGCTCCTATAATTCACCCCTCCACTTT	CASSQSTDREGSSYNSPLHF
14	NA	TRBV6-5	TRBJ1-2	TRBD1	TGTGCCAGCAGACGGGGACAGGCGGTCTATGGCTACACCTTC	CASRRGQAVYGYTF
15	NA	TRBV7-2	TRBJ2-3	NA	TGTGCCAGCAGCTTAGTTCGGGCAGGGACAGATACGCAGTATTTT	CASSLVRAGTDTQYF
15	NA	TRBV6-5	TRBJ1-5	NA	TGTGCCAGCAGTTACAGGTCAGGGCAGAATCAGCCCCAGCATTTT	CASSYRSGQNQPQHF
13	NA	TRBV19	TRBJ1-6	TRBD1	TGTGCCAGCCTCCGGGACAGGGGTTCACCCCTCCACTTT	CASLRDRGSPLHF
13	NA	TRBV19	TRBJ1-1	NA	TGTGCCAGTAGCGAAGGGGAGGGGACTGAAGCTTTCTTT	CASSEGEGTEAFF
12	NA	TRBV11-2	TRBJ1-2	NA	TGTGCCAGCAGCCTAGGGGGAGGAGGCTACACCTTC	CASSLGGGGYTF
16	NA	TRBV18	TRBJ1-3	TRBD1	TGTGCCAGCTCACGCGACAGGGCCGGCGGTGGAAACACCATATATTTT	CASSRDRAGGGNTIYF
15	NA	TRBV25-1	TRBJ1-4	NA	TGTGCCAGCAGTGAAGGGGGACTCCCGAATGAAAAACTGTTTTTT	CASSEGGLPNEKLFF
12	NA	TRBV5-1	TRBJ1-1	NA	TGCGCCAGCACCCCGGGCGGGGAGGCAGCTTTCTTT	CASTPGGEAAFF
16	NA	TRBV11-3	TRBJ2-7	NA	TGTGCCAGCAGCTTAGATGCCGACTATAGCTCCTACGAGCAGTACTTC	CASSLDADYSSYEQYF
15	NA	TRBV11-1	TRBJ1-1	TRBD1	TGTGCCAGCAGCTTAACCCGACAGGGTCGGACTGAAGCTTTCTTT	CASSLTRQGRTEAFF
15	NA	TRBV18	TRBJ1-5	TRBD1	TGTGCCAGCTCAGTGACAGGGAATAGCAATCAGCCCCAGCATTTT	CASSVTGNSNQPQHF
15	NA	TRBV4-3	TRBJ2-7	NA	TGCGCCAGCAGCCCGGGCGCAGGGATCTCCTACGAGCAGTACTTC	CASSPGAGISYEQYF
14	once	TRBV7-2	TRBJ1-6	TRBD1	TGTGCCAGCAGCTCGACAGGGGTGGCTTCACCCCTCCACTTT	CASSSTGVASPLHF
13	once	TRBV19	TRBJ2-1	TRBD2	TGTGCCAGTACCCCCGGGACTAGTGGAGAGCAGTTCTTC	CASTPGTSGEQFF
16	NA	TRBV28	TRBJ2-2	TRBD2	TGTGCCAGCAGACCCCCTAGCGGGGTACGGACCGGGGAGCTGTTTTTT	CASRPPSGVRTGELFF
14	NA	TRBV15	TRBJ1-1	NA	TGTGCCACCACGCTAGGCAGGGTTTTTACTGAAGCTTTCTTT	CATTLGRVFTEAFF
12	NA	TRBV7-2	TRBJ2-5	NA	TGTGCCAGCAGCTTAGATCGGGAGACCCAGTACTTC	CASSLDRETQYF
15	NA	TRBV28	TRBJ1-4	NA	TGTGCCAGCAGTTTCAGGATTGCAACTAATGAAAAACTGTTTTTT	CASSFRIATNEKLFF
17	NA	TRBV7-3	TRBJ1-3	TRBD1	TGTGCCAGCAGCTTAACGGGACAGGGAATCTCTGGAAACACCATATATTTT	CASSLTGQGISGNTIYF
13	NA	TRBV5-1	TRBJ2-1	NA	TGCGCCAGCAGCTTGGGACAGGTTGATGAGCAGTTCTTC	CASSLGQVDEQFF
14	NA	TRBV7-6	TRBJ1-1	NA	TGTGCCAGCAGTCGAGGGGGTTTCAACACTGAAGCTTTCTTT	CASSRGGFNTEAFF
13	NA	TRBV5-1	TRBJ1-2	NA	TGCGCCAGCAGGCCCACGGGGTCCAATGGCTACACCTTC	CASRPTGSNGYTF
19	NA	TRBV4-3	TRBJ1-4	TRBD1	TGCGCCAGCAGTCAGCGCGGAGGCAGGGGGCGTTTAACTAATGAAAAACTGTTTTTT	CASSQRGGRGRLTNEKLFF
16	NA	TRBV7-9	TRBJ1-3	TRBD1	TGTGCCAGCAGCTTGGGACAGCCAAGCTCTGGAAACACCATATATTTT	CASSLGQPSSGNTIYF
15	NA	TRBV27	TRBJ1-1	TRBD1	TGTGCCAGCACCCCACAGGGGGGGCTGAACACTGAAGCTTTCTTT	CASTPQGGLNTEAFF
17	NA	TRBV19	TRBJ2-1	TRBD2	TGTGCCAGTAGTACCCCCGGCCTAGCGGGGACCTACATTGAGCAGTTCTTC	CASSTPGLAGTYIEQFF
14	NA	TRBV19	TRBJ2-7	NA	TGTGCCAGTAGGGGGGCAGTAGGAGCCTACGAGCAGTACTTC	CASRGAVGAYEQYF
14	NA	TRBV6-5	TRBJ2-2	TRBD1	TGTGCCAGCAGCCTCAGGGGGTACACCGGGGAGCTGTTTTTT	CASSLRGYTGELFF
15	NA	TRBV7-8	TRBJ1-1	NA	TGTGCCAGCAGCTTAGGACGACGGGAGTACACTGAAGCTTTCTTT	CASSLGRREYTEAFF
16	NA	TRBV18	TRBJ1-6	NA	TGTGCCAGCTCACCCTTACAGGGACCAGGGGATTCACCCCTCCACTTT	CASSPLQGPGDSPLHF
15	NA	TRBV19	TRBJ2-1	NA	TGTGCCAGTAGTTTATCCGGGACTTCCTACAATGAGCAGTTCTTC	CASSLSGTSYNEQFF
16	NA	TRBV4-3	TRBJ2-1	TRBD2	TGCGCCAGCAGCCAAGACCCCGGGACTAGGGGCAATGAGCAGTTCTTC	CASSQDPGTRGNEQFF
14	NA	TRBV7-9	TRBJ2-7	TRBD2	TGTGCCAGCAGCGCGGGACTAGTCTCATACGAGCAGTACTTC	CASSAGLVSYEQYF
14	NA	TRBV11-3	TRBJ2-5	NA	TGTGCCAGCAGCTGGCTCGGCGGAGAAGAGACCCAGTACTTC	CASSWLGGEETQYF
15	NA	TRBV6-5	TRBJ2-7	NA	TGTGCCAGCAGTTTCCGAGGGACTGAAGCCTACGAGCAGTACTTC	CASSFRGTEAYEQYF
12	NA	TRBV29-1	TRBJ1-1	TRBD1	TGCAGCGTTGATCAGGGGGGCACTGAAGCTTTCTTT	CSVDQGGTEAFF
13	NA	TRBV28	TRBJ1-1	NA	TGTGCCAGCGCCACAGGATCTGACACTGAAGCTTTCTTT	CASATGSDTEAFF